This entry lists 13 T cell receptor beta chains sequenced from one sample in a study of blood T cell repertoires in COVID-19 (dated by TCRdb to about 2020). Receptor libraries were prepared by the immunoSEQ multiplex PCR assay. In TCRdb, the immuneACCESS table is reduced to in-frame sequences with V and J assigned. These tables do not hold every clone; where another copy was compared, an unresolved V gene accounts for under half, and the others remain unexplained. The sample data list about 160,000 clones, and 82% of these were observed just once. The ten top clones hold over 15% of the sample. Sequencing was done on a sample of PBMCs or T cells enriched from blood (not recorded which). The receptors stem from a man aged 55 to 70 who had recovered from COVID-19.

This clone has at least ten counts. The V call is TRBV19, the J call TRBJ1-5; tentative D call: TRBD1 (6 bases). The CDR3 is 15 amino acids. V lost 6 bases to trimming and J lost 5 bases, with 17 bases between them. CDR1 is LNHDA, CDR2 SQIVND, per germline (reference sequence). The CDR3 here is CASSTDPTGYQPQHF. Written as DNA, the CDR3 is TGTGCCAGTAGCACTGACCCTACAGGGTATCAGCCCCAGCATTTT.

In the case of this clone: Other DNA sequences in this specimen translate into the identical CDR3. The chain links TRBV19 to TRBJ1-6; D is perhaps TRBD1 (6 bases). CDR1 and CDR2 from the germline V gene are LNHDA and SQIVND (reference sequence). With 8 bases removed from V and 6 bases from J, the gap between germline ends came to 11 bases. The CDR3 loop spans 13 amino acids. In nucleotides, the CDR3 is TGTGCCAGTCAAGGGGGAATTAATTCACCCCTCCACTTT. The encoded protein is CASQGGINSPLHF.

The chain links TRBV28 to TRBJ1-2, with D maybe TRBD1 (6 bases). The CDR3 loop spans 16 amino acids. CDR1 MDHEN and CDR2 SYDVKM come from the germline V gene. Trimming shortened V by 2 bases and J by 6 bases, and 19 bases separated the two germline ends. Here the CDR3 reads CASSLSPGGRPNGYTF. CDR3 nucleotides: TGTGCCAGCAGTTTAAGCCCCGGGGGGCGGCCAAATGGCTACACCTTC.

This chain uses TRBV6-1 with TRBJ1-5; TRBD1 aligns across 8 bases. CDR1 MNHNS and CDR2 SASEGT come from the germline V gene. There are 16 residues in the CDR3. Trimming cost V 1 base and J 7 bases; bases outside gene matches: 9. CDR3 nucleotides: TGTGCCAGCAGTGAAGTTGCAACAGGGGGATACCAGCCCCAGCATTTT. Translation: CASSEVATGGYQPQHF.

This sequence joins TRBV10-3 and TRBJ2-7, with 7 positions matching TRBD1. This CDR3 is built from 14 residues. The ends lost 5 bases at V and 2 bases at J; junction bases unmatched: 6. The germline gives CDR1 ENHRY, CDR2 SYGVKD. The CDR3 DNA is TGTGCCATCAGTACCCGGGACAGTCCCTACGAGCAGTACTTC. It encodes CAISTRDSPYEQYF.

In its sample, this clone was seen once. V is TRBV5-5 and J is TRBJ2-2; 8 nucleotides align to TRBD1. Losses at the gene ends were 7 bases for V and 5 bases for J; bases not matched to a gene: 10. The CDR3 is made up of 15 amino acids. Germline V CDR1 and CDR2: SGHKS, YYEKEE (reference sequence). The CDR3: CASQGWTGWTGELFF. The CDR3 nucleotides are TGTGCCAGCCAAGGCTGGACAGGGTGGACCGGGGAGCTGTTTTTT.

This sequence joins TRBV5-6 and TRBJ1-1; D uncertain. Between the trimmed V and J ends, which lost 4 bases and 0 bases, there was a span of 7 bases. Germline V gene data show CDR1 as SGHDT and CDR2 as YYEEEE. CDR3 length: 13 amino acids. This CDR3 reads CASSEYLNTEAFF. CDR3 DNA sequence: TGTGCCAGCAGCGAGTACTTGAACACTGAAGCTTTCTTT. The variable domain in full, completed from reference TRBV5-6 and TRBJ1-1, reads DAGVTQSPTHLIKTRGQQVTLRCSPKSGHDTVSWYQQALGQGPQFIFQYYEEEERQRGNFPDRFSGHQFPNYSSELNVNALLLGDSALYLCASSEYLNTEAFFGQGTRLTVV.

The rearrangement uses TRBV14 and TRBJ1-3, with 10 positions matching TRBD1. The germline V gene has CDR1 SGHDN and CDR2 FVKESK. CDR3 length equals 17 residues. Trimming cost V 1 base and J 5 bases; bases outside gene matches: 8. The CDR3 DNA is TGTGCCAGCAGCCAAGTTCCGCGACAGGGGGCGAGAAACACCATATATTTT. Its protein product is CASSQVPRQGARNTIYF.

This chain connects TRBV5-6 to TRBJ1-1; 7 nucleotides line up with TRBD1. The germline gives CDR1 SGHDT, CDR2 YYEEEE. The J segment lost 4 bases and the V segment lost 6 bases, leaving 12 bases of the junction unmatched. The CDR3 sequence is 15 residues long. The CDR3 protein is CASNNRGTWVTEAFF. CDR3 DNA sequence: TGTGCCAGCAACAACAGGGGCACCTGGGTCACTGAAGCTTTCTTT.

V gene TRBV6-2 or TRBV6-3 combines with J gene TRBJ1-5, with D unresolved. The CDR3 contains 14 residues. The germline CDR1 and CDR2 sequences are MNHEY and SVGEGT. Trimming cost V 4 bases and J 1 base, with 8 bases left between them. The chain's CDR3 is CASSSNLSNQPQHF. The DNA of the CDR3 is TGTGCCAGCAGTTCAAACTTAAGCAATCAGCCCCAGCATTTT.

The gene calls are TRBV19 and TRBJ2-3; D unclear. This CDR3 spans 16 amino acids. V dropped 6 bases and J dropped 2 bases, with 18 bases sitting between them. Germline values: CDR1 LNHDA, CDR2 SQIVND (reference sequence). CDR3 sequence (DNA): TGTGCCAGTAGCCAGGTGACGCAAGCCCTCACAGATACGCAGTATTTT. As protein: CASSQVTQALTDTQYF.

This chain joins TRBV3-1 (or the pseudogene TRBV3-2) and TRBJ2-3, with D possibly being TRBD1 (5 bases). Trimming shortened V by 1 base and J by 7 bases, and 15 bases separated the two germline ends. Germline lookup yields CDR1 LGHDT and CDR2 YNNKEL (reference sequence). The CDR3 is made up of 15 amino acids. The CDR3 sequence is CASSQGTGAAYTQYF. CDR3 in DNA: TGTGCCAGCAGCCAAGGAACAGGTGCGGCATATACGCAGTATTTT.

V usage is TRBV28 and J usage is TRBJ1-6; D gene unclear. This CDR3 is 16 amino acids long. Germline lookup yields CDR1 MDHEN and CDR2 SYDVKM. V lost 5 bases, J lost 3 bases, and 14 bases lay in between. For the CDR3, the DNA is TGTGCCAGCAGTACGGGGAGGAAGATCTATAATTCACCCCTCCACTTT. Translation: CASSTGRKIYNSPLHF.